What follows are 32 T cell receptor beta chains derived from one specimen sequenced in a study of monozygotic twins with inflammatory bowel disease. TCRdb derives one entry per CDR3 protein from the 5' RACE reads, leaving out DNA. This sample contains some 440,000 distinct CDR3 sequences. The sequenced sample consisted of blood. These receptors all come from a human donor with ulcerative colitis or Crohn's disease, or a healthy co-twin of an affected twin (not recorded which).

This chain uses TRBV4-2 with TRBJ2-5; the D call from TCRdb, TRBD2, cannot be confirmed without DNA. The CDR3 contains 16 residues. Germline CDR1 and CDR2: LGHNA and YNFKEQ. This chain's CDR3 is CASSHGLAGEGETQYF.

The gene calls are TRBV27 and TRBJ1-5. The CDR3 has 12 residues. CDR1 and CDR2 (germline): MNHEY, SMNVEV (reference sequence). CDR3 in amino acids: CASRSGNQPQHF.

The chain employs TRBV6-1 and TRBJ1-1; TCRdb gives TRBD1 as the D gene, but with no DNA this cannot be confirmed. There are 15 residues in the CDR3. Looked up from germline, CDR1 is MNHNS and CDR2 is SASEGT. The chain's CDR3 is CASTRDWADYTEAFF.

The chain couples TRBV6-5 to TRBJ2-6; TCRdb indicates TRBD2, and absent DNA this call remains unverified. The CDR3 is 19 amino acids. CDR1 is MNHEY, CDR2 SVGAGI, per germline. This chain's CDR3 is CASSYATARSNSGANVLTF.

The chain employs TRBV7-3 and TRBJ2-3. Germline CDR1 is SGHTA and CDR2 is FQGTGA. The CDR3 runs to 14 residues. The CDR3 protein is CASSLRRVPDTQYF.

This chain connects TRBV5-1 to TRBJ2-7; with no DNA, the TCRdb D assignment of TRBD2 cannot be verified. The CDR3 is 16 residues long. Germline V gene lookup returns CDR1 SGHRS and CDR2 YFSETQ. The CDR3 spells CASSLGPSGTRSEQYF.

The V gene is TRBV5-1, the J gene TRBJ1-1; the D gene TCRdb calls, TRBD1, cannot be checked with no DNA. The CDR3 loop spans 16 amino acids. CDR1 and CDR2 (germline): SGHRS, YFSETQ. CDR3 sequence: CASSLRPLTGGTEAFF. The full variable domain, rest sourced from reference TRBV5-1 and TRBJ1-1, is KAGVTQTPRYLIKTRGQQVTLSCSPISGHRSVSWYQQTPGQGLQFLFEYFSETQRNKGNFPGRFSGRQFSNSRSEMNVSTLELGDSALYLCASSLRPLTGGTEAFFGQGTRLTVV.

This chain joins TRBV7-3 and TRBJ2-7; checking the TCRdb D call of TRBD2 is not possible without DNA. This CDR3 comprises 15 residues. Germline assignment: CDR1 SGHTA and CDR2 FQGTGA. CDR3 protein: CASSLMGGRAYEQYF.

J is TRBJ1-1 and V is TRBV3-1; the D gene TCRdb calls, TRBD1, cannot be checked with no DNA. The CDR3 runs 13 residues. CDR1 is LGHDT and CDR2 is YNNKEL in the germline V gene (reference sequence). CDR3 in amino acids: CASSHGMGLEAFF. Supplemented by reference TRBV3-1 and TRBJ1-1, the full variable domain reads DTAVSQTPKYLVTQMGNDKSIKCEQNLGHDTMYWYKQDSKKFLKIMFSYNNKELIINETVPNRFSPKSPDKAHLNLHINSLELGDSAVYFCASSHGMGLEAFFGQGTRLTVV.

V is TRBV11-2 and J is TRBJ2-3; with no DNA, the TCRdb D assignment of TRBD2 cannot be verified. The CDR3 runs 16 residues. Per the germline V gene, CDR1 is SGHAT and CDR2 is FQNNGV. CDR3 amino acids: CASSLLVRSNTDTQYF.

The V call is TRBV12-3 or TRBV12-4, the J call TRBJ2-3. The CDR3 loop spans 14 amino acids. The CDR3 spells CASSRTSSTDTQYF.

V and J are TRBV4-2 and TRBJ1-4. The CDR3 has 15 residues. Germline assignment: CDR1 LGHNA and CDR2 YNFKEQ. The CDR3 loop is CASSRSKSTHEKLFF.

This chain connects TRBV30 to TRBJ1-6; checking the TCRdb D call of TRBD1 is not possible without DNA. CDR3 length equals 14 residues. CDR1 and CDR2 (germline): GTSNPN, SVGIG (reference sequence). The CDR3 is CAWRSQGEYSPLHF.

The V and J genes are TRBV30 and TRBJ2-2; the TCRdb call, TRBD2, lacks DNA for checking. The CDR3 length is 16 residues. CDR1 is GTSNPN, CDR2 SVGIG, per germline (reference sequence). The CDR3 here is CATQGDAAGAGGELFF.

The V call is TRBV4-2, the J call TRBJ2-1; TCRdb designates TRBD2, a call that cannot be tested without DNA. Per the germline V gene, CDR1 is LGHNA and CDR2 is YNFKEQ. The CDR3 extends over 16 amino acids. CDR3 loop: CASMLAGGGRPDEQFF.

This rearrangement joins TRBV20-1 to TRBJ2-5; TCRdb's assignment of TRBD2 cannot be checked, as there is no DNA. The CDR3 consists of 14 residues. CDR1 and CDR2 from the germline V gene are DFQATT and SNEGSKA (reference sequence). CDR3 loop: CSATRTSGGGAQYF.

This sequence joins TRBV20-1 and TRBJ2-7; lacking DNA, the TRBD2 call made by TCRdb goes unchecked. Germline V gives CDR1 DFQATT, CDR2 SNEGSKA (reference sequence). The CDR3 is made up of 17 amino acids. This CDR3 is CSAPFSRTSGIWGEQYF.

The chain is built from TRBV18 and TRBJ2-5; without DNA, the TCRdb call of TRBD2 cannot be checked. Germline loops: CDR1 KGHSH, CDR2 LQKENI. The CDR3 extends over 16 amino acids. The CDR3 is CASSPGFAGVGETQYF.

The V gene is TRBV10-3, the J gene TRBJ2-7. Per germline, CDR1 ENHRY and CDR2 SYGVKD. The CDR3 totals 13 residues. CDR3 amino acids: CAITVGPHHEQYF.

The J gene is TRBJ1-1, the V gene TRBV2. The CDR3 loop spans 13 amino acids. The germline V gene has CDR1 SNHLY and CDR2 FYNNEI. The CDR3 reads CASRKEGNTEAFF.

The chain uses TRBV5-1 and TRBJ2-7; TCRdb returns TRBD1, unconfirmable since there is no DNA. Germline V lookup: CDR1 SGHRS, CDR2 YFSETQ. This CDR3 is built from 13 residues. The CDR3 sequence is CASRRQGANEQYF.

The chain is built from TRBV5-1 and TRBJ2-1; TCRdb selects TRBD2, and the lack of DNA leaves this call unchecked. The CDR3 runs to 21 residues. Germline V gives CDR1 SGHRS, CDR2 YFSETQ. This chain's CDR3 is CASSFGPPGLAGTSSYNEQFF.

The chain employs TRBV9 and TRBJ2-1. From germline, CDR1 is SGDLS and CDR2 YYNGEE. The CDR3 has 12 amino acids. The CDR3 protein is CASSVLGDEQFF.

J is TRBJ2-1 and V is TRBV6-5; the D call from TCRdb, TRBD1, cannot be confirmed without DNA. The germline gives CDR1 MNHEY, CDR2 SVGAGI. This CDR3 has 17 amino acids. The CDR3 loop is CASSYGSAGASYNEQFF.

The chain links TRBV7-3 to TRBJ2-5; TCRdb returns TRBD2, unconfirmable since there is no DNA. CDR3 length: 13 amino acids. The germline V gene encodes CDR1 SGHTA and CDR2 FQGTGA. Here the CDR3 reads CASSFQGGETQYF.

The chain links TRBV15 to TRBJ2-7; TCRdb names TRBD2, which stays unverified in the absence of DNA. Per germline, CDR1 LNHNV and CDR2 YYDKDF (reference sequence). The CDR3 covers 13 residues. This CDR3 reads CATSTGTVYEQYF.

J is TRBJ2-1 and V is TRBV25-1; checking the TCRdb D call of TRBD2 is not possible without DNA. Germline V gene data show CDR1 as MGHDK and CDR2 as SYGVNS. The CDR3 has 19 residues. The chain's CDR3 is CASSESGLAGVQPYNEQFF.

This chain uses TRBV20-1 with TRBJ2-1; TCRdb's D call, TRBD2, is unchecked because there is no DNA. Germline CDR1 reads DFQATT; CDR2 reads SNEGSKA (reference sequence). The CDR3 runs to 15 residues. The CDR3 loop is CSAWISGDSYNEQFF.

CDR3 amino acids: CASSSDGNSNQPQHF. This chain links TRBV7-9 with TRBJ1-5; the D gene TCRdb calls, TRBD1, cannot be checked with no DNA. This CDR3 region has 15 residues. Germline CDR1 SEHNR, CDR2 FQNEAQ (reference sequence).

The chain uses TRBV19 and TRBJ1-1. The CDR3 spans 14 residues. The germline V gene encodes CDR1 LNHDA and CDR2 SQIVND (reference sequence). The CDR3 is CASSAASRNTEAFF. The whole variable domain, filled in from reference TRBV19 and TRBJ1-1, reads DGGITQSPKYLFRKEGQNVTLSCEQNLNHDAMYWYRQDPGQGLRLIYYSQIVNDFQKGDIAEGYSVSREKKESFPLTVTSAQKNPTAFYLCASSAASRNTEAFFGQGTRLTVV.

This chain links TRBV20-1 with TRBJ2-7; the TCRdb D gene call, TRBD1, has no DNA to confirm it. CDR1 and CDR2 (germline): DFQATT, SNEGSKA (reference sequence). This CDR3 has 13 residues. CDR3 sequence: CSAFGSGGYEQYF.

V and J are TRBV2 and TRBJ2-1; TCRdb indicates TRBD2, and absent DNA this call remains unverified. Looked up from germline, CDR1 is SNHLY and CDR2 is FYNNEI. The CDR3 consists of 16 residues. The CDR3 is CASSPQGGLAGGEQFF.